The 13 T cell receptor beta chains below come from one sample, sequenced in a study of shared clonotypes between healthy human individuals. Sequencing was performed with immunoSEQ multiplex PCR; in TCRdb, only in-frame clones are kept and a portion is missing. The sample yields fewer than 650,000 clones, roughly 79% seen once. Sequencing was done on a sample of PBMCs. The receptors stem from a woman aged 40 to 50 in good health. Some clones in this sample may be carry-over from other donors' samples.

The rearrangement links TRBV9 to TRBJ2-7, with D possibly being TRBD1 or TRBD2 (5 bases each). CDR1 and CDR2 (germline): SGDLS, YYNGEE. V was pared by 3 bases and J by 4 bases, with 14 bases between. The CDR3 consists of 14 residues. CDR3 DNA: TGTGCCAGCAGCGAGGGGAGTAGTTTATACGAGCAGTACTTC. This encodes CASSEGSSLYEQYF.

The chain carries TRBV5-1 and TRBJ2-2; D perhaps matches TRBD2 (6 bases). CDR1 and CDR2 from the germline V gene are SGHRS and YFSETQ. This CDR3 has 16 residues. The V and J ends lost 3 bases and 1 base respectively, with 13 bases between them. This chain's CDR3 is CASSSQGGVNTGELFF. CDR3 nucleotide sequence: TGCGCCAGCAGCTCCCAGGGCGGGGTGAACACCGGGGAGCTGTTTTTT.

In its sample, this clone was seen once. The chain uses TRBV19 and TRBJ2-7; 8 bases align to TRBD1. V lost 4 bases to trimming and J lost 4 bases; unmatched junction nucleotides: 6. The CDR3 covers 14 residues. From germline, CDR1 is LNHDA and CDR2 SQIVND (reference sequence). The DNA for the CDR3 is TGTGCCAGTAGTAGACGGACAGGGATATACGAGCAGTACTTC. It translates to CASSRRTGIYEQYF.

This clone has only one observation. The CDR3 loop reads CASSSLRQGDADEQYF. The CDR3 DNA reads TGTGCCAGCAGTTCTCTACGACAGGGAGATGCTGACGAGCAGTACTTC. The genes are TRBV5-8 and TRBJ2-7, with 7 nucleotides matching TRBD1. CDR1 and CDR2 from the germline V gene are SGHTS and YDEGEE. The CDR3 has 16 amino acids. The junction had 16 bases not matched to a gene; V was cut back by 5 bases and J by 5 bases.

This clone was detected a few times. This chain links TRBV10-3 with TRBJ1-2; D unclear. Trimming shortened V by 8 bases and J by 1 base, and 14 bases separated the two germline ends. CDR3 size: 14 residues. The germline V gene has CDR1 ENHRY and CDR2 SYGVKD. The CDR3 spells CAIAAQNLNYGYTF. In DNA form, the CDR3 reads TGTGCCATCGCTGCGCAAAACCTTAACTATGGCTACACCTTC.

This clone turned up a few times. The chain has TRBV5-1 and TRBJ2-4, with 11 bases identical to TRBD2. Germline V lookup: CDR1 SGHRS, CDR2 YFSETQ. Trimming cost V 4 bases and J 0 bases; bases outside gene matches: 9. The CDR3 loop spans 18 amino acids. CDR3 nucleotides: TGCGCCAGCAGCACGGGGACTAGCGGAGAGCTAGCCAAAAACATTCAGTACTTC. This translates into CASSTGTSGELAKNIQYF.

V and J are TRBV9 and TRBJ2-1; 7 nucleotides align to TRBD2. V lost 3 bases and J lost 6; bases outside the gene matches: 15. Germline values: CDR1 SGDLS, CDR2 YYNGEE. The CDR3 has 17 amino acids. The CDR3 sequence is CASSATILASRGNEQFF. CDR3 in DNA: TGTGCCAGCAGCGCCACGATACTAGCGTCGAGGGGCAATGAGCAGTTCTTC. Supplemented by reference TRBV9 and TRBJ2-1, the full variable domain reads DSGVTQTPKHLITATGQRVTLRCSPRSGDLSVYWYQQSLDQGLQFLIQYYNGEERAKGNILERFSAQQFPDLHSELNLSSLELGDSALYFCASSATILASRGNEQFFGPGTRLTVL.

The V gene is TRBV19, the J gene TRBJ2-1; unclear D gene. V lost 0 bases and J 6 bases, leaving 6 bases between the germline ends. Looked up from germline, CDR1 is LNHDA and CDR2 is SQIVND (reference sequence). This CDR3 contains 13 residues. CDR3 sequence: CASSIEEANEQFF. The CDR3 nucleotides are TGTGCCAGTAGTATAGAAGAGGCCAATGAGCAGTTCTTC.

Written as DNA, the CDR3 is TGTGCCAGCAGCACCGGGACAGGGGACTACAATGAGCAGTTCTTC. It codes for CASSTGTGDYNEQFF. The V gene is TRBV6-6, the J gene TRBJ2-1, with 10 nucleotides matching TRBD1. Germline V gene data show CDR1 as MNHNY and CDR2 as SVGAGI (reference sequence). The CDR3 loop spans 15 amino acids. The junction had 5 bases not matched to a gene; V was cut back by 6 bases and J by 3 bases.

This clone was detected ten times or more. Other DNA sequences in this specimen translate into the identical CDR3. The J gene is TRBJ1-1, the V gene TRBV11-2; D is ambiguous. Germline assignment: CDR1 SGHAT and CDR2 FQNNGV. There are 14 residues in the CDR3. Trimming took off 1 base at V and 3 bases at J, with 9 bases between the two ends. Here the CDR3 DNA reads TGTGCCAGCAGCTTAGCCGGGGTTCACACTGAAGCTTTCTTT. Translated: CASSLAGVHTEAFF.

V and J are TRBV5-6 and TRBJ2-5, with D perhaps matching TRBD1 or TRBD2 (5 bases each). The CDR3 has 13 residues. Trimming removed 4 bases from V and 4 bases from J, with 11 bases in between. Germline V lookup: CDR1 SGHDT, CDR2 YYEEEE. CDR3 loop: CASSGTARETQYF. The DNA for the CDR3 is TGTGCCAGCAGCGGGACCGCCCGAGAGACCCAGTACTTC.

The chain couples TRBV5-8 to TRBJ2-5; D remains unclear. Matching the DNA end better, TRBJ2-7 makes the J call doubtful. Germline V gives CDR1 SGHTS, CDR2 YDEGEE. The CDR3 spans 13 residues. The CDR3 region has the DNA TGTGCCAGCAGCTTCGGGCGGACCTACGAGCAGTACTTC. Translated, it gives CASSFGRTYEQYF.

J is TRBJ1-1 and V is TRBV7-9; TRBD1 might be the D (6 bases). V shed 1 base and J shed 2 bases, with 11 bases lying between them. The length of the CDR3 is 15 residues. Germline V gene data show CDR1 as SEHNR and CDR2 as FQNEAQ (reference sequence). The CDR3 coding sequence is TGTGCCAGCAGCTTAGAAGGGGGGAGAAACACTGAAGCTTTCTTT. Its translation is CASSLEGGRNTEAFF.